Sequencing of this T cell receptor (beta chain) was carried out in a study of control samples from healthy donors and cancer patients. Method: immunoSEQ multiplex PCR; TCRdb's copy keeps in-frame clones and lacks some. The sample shows tens of thousands of clones, around 87% of them seen only once. The germline V and J ends were trimmed by 4 bases and 6 bases, with 16 bases remaining between them. Germline loops: CDR1 LNHDA, CDR2 SQIVND (reference sequence). The CDR3 extends over 15 amino acids. The sequence came from a woman aged 60-70 years with lung cancer. The sequenced material came from PBMCs. The chain employs TRBV19 and TRBJ2-1; tentatively, D is TRBD2 (5 bases). CDR3 in DNA: TGTGCCAGTAGTACAGACCCGGGAACATTCAATGAGCAGTTCTTC. It yields the protein CASSTDPGTFNEQFF.